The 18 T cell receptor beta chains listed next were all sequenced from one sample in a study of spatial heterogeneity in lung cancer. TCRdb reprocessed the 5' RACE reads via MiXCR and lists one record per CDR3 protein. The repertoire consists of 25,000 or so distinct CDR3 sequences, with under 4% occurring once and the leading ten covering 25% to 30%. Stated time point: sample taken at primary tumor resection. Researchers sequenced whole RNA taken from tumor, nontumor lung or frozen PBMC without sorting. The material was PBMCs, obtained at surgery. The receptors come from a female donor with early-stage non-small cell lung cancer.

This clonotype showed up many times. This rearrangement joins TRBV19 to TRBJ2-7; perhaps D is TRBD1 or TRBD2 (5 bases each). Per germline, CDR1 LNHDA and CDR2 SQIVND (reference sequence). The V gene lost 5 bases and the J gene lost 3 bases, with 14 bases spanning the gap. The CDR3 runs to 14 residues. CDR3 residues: CASSGGIGVYEQYF. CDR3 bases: TGTGCCAGTAGTGGGGGTATTGGAGTCTACGAGCAGTACTTC.

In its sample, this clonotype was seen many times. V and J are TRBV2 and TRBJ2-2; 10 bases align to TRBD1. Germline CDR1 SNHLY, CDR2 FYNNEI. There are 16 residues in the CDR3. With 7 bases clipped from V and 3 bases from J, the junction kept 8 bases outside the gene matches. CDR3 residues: CASINRDRGYTGELFF. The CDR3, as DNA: TGTGCCAGCATCAATCGGGACAGGGGTTACACCGGGGAGCTGTTTTTT.

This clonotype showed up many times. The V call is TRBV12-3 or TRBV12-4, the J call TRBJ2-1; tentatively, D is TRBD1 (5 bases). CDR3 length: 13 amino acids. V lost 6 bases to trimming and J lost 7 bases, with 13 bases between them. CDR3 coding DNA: TGTGCCAGCAGCCGTGGGGCCTCAAATGAGCAGTTCTTC. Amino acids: CASSRGASNEQFF.

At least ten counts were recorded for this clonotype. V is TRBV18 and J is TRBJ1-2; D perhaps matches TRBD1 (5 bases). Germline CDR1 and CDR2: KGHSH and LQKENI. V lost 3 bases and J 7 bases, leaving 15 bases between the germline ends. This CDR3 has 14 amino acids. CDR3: CASSPTDRRIGYTF. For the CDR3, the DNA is TGTGCCAGCTCACCGACAGACCGCCGAATTGGCTACACCTTC.

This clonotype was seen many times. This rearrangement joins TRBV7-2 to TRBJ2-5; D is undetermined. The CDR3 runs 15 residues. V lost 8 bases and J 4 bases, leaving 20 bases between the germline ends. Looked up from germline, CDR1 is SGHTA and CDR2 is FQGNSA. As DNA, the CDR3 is TGTGCCAGCTCCCCCCAGCCACGCCCCGCAGAGACCCAGTACTTC. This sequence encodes CASSPQPRPAETQYF.

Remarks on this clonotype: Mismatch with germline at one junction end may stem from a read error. The CDR3 nucleotides read TGTGCCAGCACCTTGATGACCGGGCTCCACTCTGGAAACACCATATATTTT. Translating gives CASTLMTGLHSGNTIYF. The chain is built from TRBV5-5 and TRBJ1-3; D unclear. The germline CDR1 and CDR2 sequences are SGHKS and YYEKEE (reference sequence). This CDR3 has 17 amino acids.

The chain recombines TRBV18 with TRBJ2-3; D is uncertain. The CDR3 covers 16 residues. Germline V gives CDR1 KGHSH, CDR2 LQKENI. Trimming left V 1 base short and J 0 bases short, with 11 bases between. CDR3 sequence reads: CASSPLDGTSTDTQYF. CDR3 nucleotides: TGTGCCAGCTCACCACTCGACGGTACTAGCACAGATACGCAGTATTTT.

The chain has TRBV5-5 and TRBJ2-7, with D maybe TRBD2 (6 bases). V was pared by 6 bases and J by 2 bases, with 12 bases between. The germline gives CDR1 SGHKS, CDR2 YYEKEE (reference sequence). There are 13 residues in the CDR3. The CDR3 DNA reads TGTGCCAGCACCTTCCCGGGGGCCTACGAGCAGTACTTC. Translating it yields CASTFPGAYEQYF.

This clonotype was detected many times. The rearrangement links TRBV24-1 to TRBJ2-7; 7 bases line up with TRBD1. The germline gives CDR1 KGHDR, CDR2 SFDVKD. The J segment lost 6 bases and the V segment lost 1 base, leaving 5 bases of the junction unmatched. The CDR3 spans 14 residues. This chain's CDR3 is CATSDFGGQSEQYF. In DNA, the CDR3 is TGTGCCACCAGTGATTTTGGGGGACAGAGCGAGCAGTACTTC.

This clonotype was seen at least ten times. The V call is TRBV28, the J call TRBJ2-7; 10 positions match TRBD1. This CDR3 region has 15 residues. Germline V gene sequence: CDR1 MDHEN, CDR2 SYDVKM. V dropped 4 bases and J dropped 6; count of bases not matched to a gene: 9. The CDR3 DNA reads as TGTGCCAGCAGTTACGGGACAGGGGACCCCCTCGAGCAGTACTTC. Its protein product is CASSYGTGDPLEQYF.

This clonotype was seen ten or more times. Here the CDR3 DNA reads TGTGCCAGCTCTCTAGTGGGACAGGGTTTCGAGCAGTACTTC. It translates to CASSLVGQGFEQYF. The chain couples TRBV28 to TRBJ2-7; 9 nucleotides agree with TRBD1. This CDR3 has 14 residues. The germline CDR1 and CDR2 sequences are MDHEN and SYDVKM. The trim removed 8 bases at V and 6 bases at J, leaving 11 bases unmatched.

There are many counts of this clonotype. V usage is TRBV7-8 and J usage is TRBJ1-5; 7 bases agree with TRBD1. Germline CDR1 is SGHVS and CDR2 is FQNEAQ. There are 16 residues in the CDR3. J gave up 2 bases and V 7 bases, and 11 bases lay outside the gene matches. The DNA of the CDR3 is TGTGCCAGCACAGGGGGGCCGGTTGAGGGCAATCAGCCCCAGCATTTT. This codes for CASTGGPVEGNQPQHF.

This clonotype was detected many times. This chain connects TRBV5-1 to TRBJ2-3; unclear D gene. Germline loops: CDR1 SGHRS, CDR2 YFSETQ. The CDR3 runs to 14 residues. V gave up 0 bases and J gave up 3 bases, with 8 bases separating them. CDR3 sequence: CASSLGASTDTQYF. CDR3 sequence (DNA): TGCGCCAGCAGCTTGGGGGCGAGTACAGATACGCAGTATTTT.

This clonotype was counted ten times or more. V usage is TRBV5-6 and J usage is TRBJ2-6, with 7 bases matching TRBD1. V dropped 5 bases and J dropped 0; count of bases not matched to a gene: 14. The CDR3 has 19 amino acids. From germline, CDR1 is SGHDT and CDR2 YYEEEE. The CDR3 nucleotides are TGTGCCAGCAGAAATCTGGGACAGCCCCTGAGCTCTGGGGCCAACGTCCTGACTTTC. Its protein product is CASRNLGQPLSSGANVLTF.

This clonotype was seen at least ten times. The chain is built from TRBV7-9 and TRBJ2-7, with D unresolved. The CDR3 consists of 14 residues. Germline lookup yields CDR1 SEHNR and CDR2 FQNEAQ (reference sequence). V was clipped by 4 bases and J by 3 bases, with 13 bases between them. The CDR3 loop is CASSSSDWVYEQYF. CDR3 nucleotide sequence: TGTGCCAGCAGCTCGAGTGATTGGGTCTACGAGCAGTACTTC.

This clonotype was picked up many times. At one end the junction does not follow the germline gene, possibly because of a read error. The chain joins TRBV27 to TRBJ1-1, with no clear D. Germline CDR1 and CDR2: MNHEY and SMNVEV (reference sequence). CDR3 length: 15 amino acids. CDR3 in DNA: TGTGCCAGCAGTTTATTCCGGCCCGCGAACGCTGAAGCTTTCTTT. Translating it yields CASSLFRPANAEAFF.

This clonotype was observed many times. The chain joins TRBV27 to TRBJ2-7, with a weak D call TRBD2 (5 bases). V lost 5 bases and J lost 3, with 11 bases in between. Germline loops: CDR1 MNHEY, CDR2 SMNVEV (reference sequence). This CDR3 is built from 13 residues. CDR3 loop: CASSRVEGYEQYF. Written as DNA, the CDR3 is TGTGCCAGCAGTAGGGTTGAGGGCTACGAGCAGTACTTC.

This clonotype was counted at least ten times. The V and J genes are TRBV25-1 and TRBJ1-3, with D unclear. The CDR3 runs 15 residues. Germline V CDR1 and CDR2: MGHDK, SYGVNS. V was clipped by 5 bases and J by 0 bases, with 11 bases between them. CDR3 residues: CASSSADSSGNTIYF. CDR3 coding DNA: TGTGCCAGCAGTTCGGCGGACTCCTCTGGAAACACCATATATTTT.